These T cell receptor beta chains were read from a single sample in a study of T cells in Graves' hyperthyroidism and ophthalmopathy. TCRdb fed the multiplex PCR reads into MiXCR, producing one record per CDR3 protein. This sample yields over 550,000 distinct CDR3 sequences, of which around 15% are seen a single time; 18% belongs to the top ten. Sequencing was performed on blood. The source of these receptors is a woman in her late teens or twenties with Graves' hyperthyroidism. CDR3s include the opening cysteine and the closing phenylalanine or tryptophan. D genes are given only for firm matches. Clone size is given for some rows only: seen once, a few or many times, or a class if the clone is expanded.

len,v_gene,j_gene,d_gene,abundance,CDR3aa,CDR3nt
15,TRBV5-1,TRBJ2-6,TRBD2,few,CASSWTSPGANVLTF,TGCGCCAGCAGCTGGACTAGCCCAGGGGCCAACGTCCTGACTTTC
17,TRBV3-1,TRBJ2-5,TRBD1,many,CASSPLRTGGIEETQYF,TGTGCCAGCAGCCCTCTTAGGACAGGGGGTATTGAGGAGACCCAGTACTTC
15,TRBV25-1,TRBJ2-3,NA,few,CASSLYKTSTDTQYF,TGTGCCAGCAGTCTCTACAAAACTTCCACAGATACGCAGTATTTT
14,TRBV12-3/TRBV12-4,TRBJ1-5,TRBD1,few,CASRVTGGFQPQHF,TGTGCCAGCAGGGTGACAGGGGGCTTTCAGCCCCAGCATTTT
14,TRBV12-3/TRBV12-4,TRBJ2-7,TRBD1,few,CASSFRTGSHEQYF,TGTGCCAGCAGTTTCCGGACAGGGTCCCACGAGCAGTACTTC
15,TRBV27,TRBJ2-5,TRBD2,NA,CASSRQRELGETQYF,TGTGCCAGCAGTCGGCAGCGGGAGCTGGGGGAGACCCAGTACTTC
18,TRBV5-8,TRBJ1-6,NA,few,CASSLELAGRLHDSPLHF,TGTGCCAGCAGCTTGGAGTTGGCGGGGCGCCTACACGACTCACCCCTCCACTTT
16,TRBV12-3/TRBV12-4,TRBJ2-1,TRBD2,many,CASSRLAGGSYNEQFF,TGTGCCAGCAGTAGACTAGCGGGGGGCTCCTACAATGAGCAGTTCTTC
11,TRBV29-1,TRBJ1-2,NA,once,CSVIETGGYTF,TGCAGCGTCATTGAGACTGGGGGCTACACCTTC
15,TRBV2,TRBJ1-2,NA,few,CATRSLPGAKGGYTF,TGTGCCACAAGGTCCCTCCCGGGGGCCAAAGGAGGCTACACCTTC
15,TRBV24-1,TRBJ2-4,NA,NA,CATSVLRGEENIQYF,TGTGCCACCAGTGTACTCAGGGGCGAAGAGAACATTCAGTACTTC
16,TRBV11-3,TRBJ2-7,NA,NA,CAISEGPPDTSYEQYF,TGTGCCATCAGTGAAGGACCTCCAGACACCTCCTACGAGCAGTACTTC
13,TRBV9,TRBJ1-5,NA,NA,CASSVGTVQPQHF,TGTGCCAGCAGCGTCGGAACGGTCCAGCCCCAGCATTTT
17,TRBV20-1,TRBJ1-1,TRBD1,many,CSAMDPGTGAMNTEAFF,TGCAGTGCTATGGACCCCGGGACAGGGGCCATGAACACTGAAGCTTTCTTT
13,TRBV3-1,TRBJ1-1,TRBD1,NA,CASNRQGTTEAFF,TGTGCCAGCAATCGACAGGGGACCACTGAAGCTTTCTTT
18,TRBV27,TRBJ2-7,TRBD1,many,CASSLRGTGIRGPNEQYF,TGTGCCAGCAGCCTCAGGGGGACAGGGATTAGAGGGCCCAACGAGCAGTACTTC
15,TRBV27,TRBJ2-1,TRBD2,NA,CASSLFRGGPNEQFF,TGTGCCAGCAGTTTATTCCGGGGGGGCCCCAATGAGCAGTTCTTC
13,TRBV7-9,TRBJ2-7,NA,few,CASSFRGPDEQYF,TGTGCCAGCAGCTTCAGGGGTCCCGACGAGCAGTACTTC
15,TRBV2,TRBJ2-2,NA,many,CASSETGIRTGELFF,TGTGCCAGCAGTGAAACGGGTATACGGACCGGGGAGCTGTTTTTT
18,TRBV12-5,TRBJ1-4,NA,few,CASGLVLRTEATNEKLFF,TGTGCTAGTGGTTTGGTACTTAGGACGGAGGCAACTAATGAAAAACTGTTTTTT
16,TRBV7-7,TRBJ2-5,TRBD2,NA,CASSAATSAYQETQYF,TGTGCCAGCAGCGCAGCGACTAGCGCCTACCAAGAGACCCAGTACTTC
13,TRBV6-2/TRBV6-3,TRBJ2-2,NA,NA,CASWQGKAGELFF,TGTGCCAGCTGGCAGGGTAAAGCCGGGGAGCTGTTTTTT
15,TRBV28,TRBJ1-5,NA,many,CASTIGPQGNQPQHF,TGTGCCAGCACGATCGGGCCTCAAGGCAATCAGCCCCAGCATTTT
13,TRBV4-1,TRBJ2-7,NA,many,CASSQMDSYEQYF,TGCGCCAGCAGCCAAATGGATTCCTACGAGCAGTACTTC
13,TRBV6-2/TRBV6-3,TRBJ1-5,TRBD1,many,CATSDRDNQPQHF,TGTGCCACCTCTGACAGGGACAATCAGCCCCAGCATTTT
15,TRBV7-9,TRBJ2-7,NA,NA,CASSSPRGRGYEQYF,TGTGCCAGCAGCTCGCCCCGGGGCAGGGGTTACGAGCAGTACTTC
15,TRBV13,TRBJ1-6,NA,NA,CASSLTGNYNSPLHF,TGTGCCAGCAGCTTAACGGGAAATTATAATTCACCCCTCCACTTT
14,TRBV18,TRBJ1-1,NA,NA,CASSPGTRATEAFF,TGTGCCAGCTCCCCGGGTACGAGGGCCACTGAAGCTTTCTTT
15,TRBV5-8,TRBJ2-7,TRBD1,many,CASSPGQGVSYEQYF,TGTGCCAGCAGTCCAGGACAGGGGGTGTCCTACGAGCAGTACTTC
15,TRBV7-2,TRBJ2-4,NA,NA,CASSAPSLAKNIRYF,TGTGCCAGCAGCGCCCCTAGCCTAGCCAAAAACATTCGGTACTTC
12,TRBV12-3/TRBV12-4,TRBJ2-5,NA,many,CASGGNSETQYF,TGTGCCAGCGGGGGCAATTCGGAGACCCAGTACTTC
14,TRBV7-9,TRBJ1-4,NA,many,CASSLVGTVEKLFF,TGTGCCAGCAGCTTAGTCGGGACCGTCGAAAAACTGTTTTTT
16,TRBV7-2,TRBJ2-2,TRBD1,few,CASSSTGGRTTGELFF,TGTGCCAGCAGCTCGACAGGGGGACGGACCACCGGGGAGCTGTTTTTT
14,TRBV28,TRBJ2-1,NA,many,CASSLSGTYNEQFF,TGTGCCAGCAGTTTGTCAGGGACCTACAATGAGCAGTTCTTC
12,TRBV11-2,TRBJ2-1,NA,many,CASESNYNEQFF,TGTGCCAGCGAGAGTAACTACAATGAGCAGTTCTTC
13,TRBV3-1,TRBJ2-7,NA,many,CASSQAAAYEQYF,TGTGCCAGCAGCCAAGCGGCGGCCTACGAGCAGTACTTC
15,TRBV28,TRBJ2-6,NA,NA,CASDETNSGANVLTF,TGTGCCAGCGATGAGACGAACTCTGGGGCCAACGTCCTGACTTTC
14,TRBV28,TRBJ1-2,TRBD1,few,CASLNTDRYCGYTF,TGTGCCAGCCTTAATACGGACAGGTACTGTGGCTACACCTTC
13,TRBV29-1,TRBJ1-3,TRBD1,NA,CSAGTGSGNTIYF,TGCAGCGCTGGGACAGGGTCTGGAAACACCATATATTTT
15,TRBV6-4,TRBJ2-3,TRBD2,few,CASSWTSGTGDTQYF,TGTGCCAGCAGTTGGACTAGCGGGACGGGAGATACGCAGTATTTT
16,TRBV27,TRBJ2-6,NA,many,CASSFRPGSGANVLTF,TGTGCCAGCAGTTTTCGCCCTGGGTCCGGGGCCAACGTCCTGACTTTC
14,TRBV24-1,TRBJ1-5,NA,many,CATSDGVANQPQHF,TGTGCCACCAGTGATGGGGTTGCCAATCAGCCCCAGCATTTT
13,TRBV29-1,TRBJ2-1,NA,NA,CSVENTVYNEQFF,TGCAGCGTTGAAAATACAGTTTACAATGAGCAGTTCTTC
15,TRBV7-9,TRBJ2-1,TRBD1,NA,CASSPRQGGYNEQFF,TGTGCCAGCAGCCCCCGACAGGGTGGGTACAATGAGCAGTTCTTC
15,TRBV5-5,TRBJ2-7,TRBD2,NA,CASSNSGGAYNEQYF,TGTGCCAGCAGCAATAGCGGGGGGGCGTACAATGAGCAGTACTTC
15,TRBV7-2,TRBJ1-2,TRBD1,few,CASSLWAGTAYGYTF,TGTGCCAGCAGCTTGTGGGCCGGGACAGCCTATGGCTACACCTTC
16,TRBV28,TRBJ1-4,TRBD1,many,CATTGQGVEGNEKLFF,TGTGCCACTACGGGACAGGGGGTAGAGGGGAATGAAAAACTGTTTTTT
13,TRBV6-1,TRBJ1-1,NA,many,CASRVLSNTEAFF,TGTGCCAGCAGGGTCTTGTCGAACACTGAAGCTTTCTTT
14,TRBV5-1,TRBJ2-1,TRBD2,few,CASSLGTSEEWQFF,TGCGCCAGCAGCTTGGGGACTAGTGAAGAGTGGCAGTTCTTC
15,TRBV7-9,TRBJ2-3,TRBD2,NA,CASQSLAGGTDTQYF,TGTGCCAGCCAAAGTCTAGCGGGAGGCACAGATACGCAGTATTTT
17,TRBV12-3/TRBV12-4,TRBJ1-1,NA,few,CASSPTVLQDMNTEAFF,TGTGCCAGCAGCCCTACAGTGCTACAGGACATGAACACTGAAGCTTTCTTT
14,TRBV27,TRBJ1-5,NA,NA,CASSEGDTNQPQHF,TGTGCCAGCAGTGAGGGGGACACCAATCAGCCCCAGCATTTT
16,TRBV20-1,TRBJ2-1,NA,NA,CSAPYLAAGSYNEQFF,TGCAGTGCTCCCTATTTAGCGGCGGGCTCCTACAATGAGCAGTTCTTC
9,TRBV6-1,TRBJ2-3,NA,few,CASEDTQYF,TGTGCCAGCGAGGATACGCAGTATTTT